This T cell receptor beta chain was documented in a study of T-cell memory formation after mild COVID-19. For the study at large: For the most part, TCR clusters were specific to one donor. Whole-study findings and limits: Memory sampled before infection contained some responding clones, suggesting cross-reactive memory joined. Among clones peaking at day 37 in the second wave, SARS-CoV-2 specificity remained unconfirmed.

Barcoded TCR alpha and TCR beta cDNA libraries with UMIs came from 5'RACE using constant-segment primers. MiXCR, applied by TCRdb to the 5' RACE reads, yields one record per CDR3 protein. The sample gives around 150,000 distinct CDR3 sequences, roughly 30% of which show up once; around 13% is in the top ten. Deletions cut 7 bases from V and 5 bases from J, with 20 bases between. The CDR3 has 16 amino acids. Germline V gene data show CDR1 as LNHDA and CDR2 as SQIVND (reference sequence). Turning to this clonotype: Its specificity is not known.

The chain employs TRBV19 and TRBJ2-2; D is undetermined. The sequence was collected from an adult woman who had mild COVID-19 (a few samples of this study predate the infection). Cell type and time point are not known. Sample: PBMCs or a T cell subset sorted from them (not recorded which). The CDR3 DNA is TGTGCCAGTAAGGATCGGTCTAACTGGGTAACCGGGGAGCTGTTTTTT. It is translated as CASKDRSNWVTGELFF.